This passage covers 2 T cell receptor beta chains from one sample sequenced in a study of PD-L1 blockade in urothelial cancer. Time point reported: pretreatment peripheral blood. The method was immunoSEQ multiplex PCR; TCRdb's version includes in-frame clones alone and lacks a portion of them. The data contain about 87,000 clones, around 90% of them singletons. This material consisted of PBMCs, taken around atezolizumab (anti-PD-L1) treatment. The source is an elderly woman with urothelial cancer.

This clone was found a few times. The genes are TRBV15 and TRBJ2-1; weak D call: TRBD2 (5 bases). The CDR3 runs 15 residues. Germline CDR1 and CDR2: LNHNV and YYDKDF (reference sequence). V lost 0 bases and J lost 6, with 12 bases in between. The CDR3 here is CATSRDRDYTNEQFF. The CDR3 DNA follows: TGTGCCACCAGCAGAGATAGAGACTACACCAATGAGCAGTTCTTC.

This sequence joins TRBV2 and TRBJ2-1; D gene unclear. The CDR3 has 13 amino acids. Germline assignment: CDR1 SNHLY and CDR2 FYNNEI. Deletions cut 3 bases from V and 9 bases from J, with 12 bases between. CDR3 loop: CASSDDAPGEQFF. The CDR3 nucleotides read TGTGCCAGCAGTGACGATGCGCCGGGTGAGCAGTTCTTC. The entire variable domain, with the rest obtained from reference TRBV2 and TRBJ2-1, is as follows: EPEVTQTPSHQVTQMGQEVILRCVPISNHLYFYWYRQILGQKVEFLVSFYNNEISEKSEIFDDQFSVERPDGSNFTLKIRSTKLEDSAMYFCASSDDAPGEQFFGPGTRLTVL.